Listed here are 14 T cell receptor beta chains from one sample, sequenced in a study of OX40 agonist ivuxolimab in advanced cancers. Clones were sequenced by immunoSEQ multiplex PCR, and TCRdb holds only the in-frame ones, with some missing. The sample has some 80,000 clones; less than 90% are singletons. The sequencing here drew on CD4+ or CD8+ T cells sorted from blood, taken in a trial of the OX40 agonist ivuxolimab. These receptors came from an adult with an advanced solid tumor such as melanoma, head and neck, liver or kidney cancer.

The V gene is TRBV2, the J gene TRBJ1-2; no clear D. The CDR3 loop spans 13 amino acids. CDR1 and CDR2 (germline): SNHLY, FYNNEI. V dropped 2 bases and J dropped 5 bases, with 9 bases sitting between them. CDR3 in amino acids: CASSEISLYGYTF. CDR3 DNA sequence: TGTGCCAGCAGTGAAATATCTCTTTATGGCTACACCTTC.

The gene calls are TRBV7-2 and TRBJ1-5; TRBD1 matches 7 bases. CDR1 and CDR2 (germline): SGHTA, FQGNSA. The CDR3 is 13 amino acids. V trimming: 5 bases; J trimming: 7 bases; junction bases outside the gene matches: 5. The CDR3 DNA reads as TGTGCCAGCAGCCCACAGGGGCTCCAGCCCCAGCATTTT. Its translation is CASSPQGLQPQHF.

V and J are TRBV4-3 and TRBJ1-1, with D possibly being TRBD1 (5 bases). The CDR3 contains 15 residues. The V and J ends lost 4 bases and 6 bases respectively, with 18 bases between them. From germline, CDR1 is LGHNA and CDR2 YSLEER. The CDR3 region is CASSPSGGRGAEAFF. The CDR3 bases are TGCGCCAGCAGCCCAAGCGGGGGGAGGGGTGCTGAAGCTTTCTTT.

This clone has only a few counts. The V call is TRBV7-2, the J call TRBJ2-5; unclear D gene. The CDR3 has 18 amino acids. The germline CDR1 and CDR2 sequences are SGHTA and FQGNSA. Between the trimmed V and J ends, which lost 1 base and 3 bases, there was a span of 21 bases. The CDR3 DNA reads as TGTGCCAGCAGCTTAGGCCCCACCAGGAGAGGCAAGGAAGAGACCCAGTACTTC. Translating gives CASSLGPTRRGKEETQYF.

This clone appeared a few times. V usage is TRBV7-8 and J usage is TRBJ1-4; 7 bases align to TRBD1. CDR3 length: 13 residues. V lost 3 bases to trimming and J lost 8 bases; unmatched junction nucleotides: 3. Per the germline V gene, CDR1 is SGHVS and CDR2 is FQNEAQ. The CDR3 sequence: CASSLTGFEKLFF. Here the CDR3 DNA reads TGTGCCAGCAGCTTGACAGGGTTCGAAAAACTGTTTTTT. The complete variable domain, with remaining parts taken from reference TRBV7-8 and TRBJ1-4, reads GAGVSQSPRYKVAKRGQDVALRCDPISGHVSLFWYQQALGQGPEFLTYFQNEAQLDKSGLPSDRFFAERPEGSVSTLKIQRTQQEDSAVYLCASSLTGFEKLFFGSGTQLSVL.

This clone was seen only once. The chain couples TRBV15 to TRBJ1-1; D is undetermined. Germline V gene data show CDR1 as LNHNV and CDR2 as YYDKDF (reference sequence). V was trimmed by 0 bases and J by 1 base, leaving 9 bases between them. This CDR3 has 15 residues. This CDR3 reads CATSRDGGRNTEAFF. The CDR3 DNA follows: TGTGCCACCAGCAGAGATGGAGGAAGGAACACTGAAGCTTTCTTT.

The rearrangement uses TRBV30 and TRBJ2-3, with D unclear. Germline V CDR1 and CDR2: GTSNPN, SVGIG (reference sequence). The CDR3 loop spans 15 amino acids. The V end lost 4 bases, the J end lost 5 bases, and 19 bases lay between the germline ends. In nucleotides, the CDR3 is TGTGCCTGGACCCCGCCGGCTAACTTCAGAGATACGCAGTATTTT. Amino acids: CAWTPPANFRDTQYF.

The chain links TRBV25-1 to TRBJ1-1; possible D gene TRBD1, 5 bases. The CDR3 extends over 14 amino acids. V was trimmed by 0 bases and J by 2 bases, leaving 7 bases between them. CDR1 and CDR2 from the germline V gene are MGHDK and SYGVNS. The DNA for the CDR3 is TGTGCCAGCAGTGAATACAGGGCAAACACTGAAGCTTTCTTT. Protein product: CASSEYRANTEAFF. Filled out from reference TRBV25-1 and TRBJ1-1, the complete variable domain reads EADIYQTPRYLVIGTGKKITLECSQTMGHDKMYWYQQDPGMELHLIHYSYGVNSTEKGDLSSESTVSRIRTEHFPLTLESARPSHTSQYLCASSEYRANTEAFFGQGTRLTVV.

The J gene is TRBJ1-6, the V gene TRBV18; tentatively, D is TRBD1 (5 bases). Germline lookup yields CDR1 KGHSH and CDR2 LQKENI. CDR3 length: 13 amino acids. V was clipped by 3 bases and J by 8 bases, with 8 bases between them. CDR3 DNA sequence: TGTGCCAGCTCACCGACGGGGGATTCACCCCTCCACTTT. It is translated as CASSPTGDSPLHF.

The chain has TRBV20-1 and TRBJ2-1, with 7 bases aligning to TRBD2. Germline lookup yields CDR1 DFQATT and CDR2 SNEGSKA (reference sequence). This CDR3 is built from 10 residues. V dropped 4 bases and J dropped 12; count of bases not matched to a gene: 3. The CDR3 DNA reads as TGCAGTGCTAAACTAGCGAGGCAGTTCTTC. The encoded protein is CSAKLARQFF.

This chain connects TRBV7-2 to TRBJ1-2, with 8 bases matching TRBD1. The CDR3 length is 14 residues. V shed 1 base and J 8 bases; nucleotides not matched to a gene: 6. The germline V gene encodes CDR1 SGHTA and CDR2 FQGNSA. Here the CDR3 DNA reads TGTGCCAGCAGCTTAGTTAAACAGGGGGGCGGCTACACCTTC. This encodes CASSLVKQGGGYTF.

J is TRBJ1-1 and V is TRBV5-1, with 7 bases that match TRBD1. The CDR3 runs to 15 residues. From germline, CDR1 is SGHRS and CDR2 YFSETQ. J lost 0 bases, V lost 6 bases, and 8 bases had no gene match. CDR3 amino acids: CASKMQGVMNTEAFF. CDR3 coding DNA: TGCGCCAGCAAAATGCAGGGGGTTATGAACACTGAAGCTTTCTTT.

This chain links TRBV18 with TRBJ2-7; TRBD2 aligns across 7 bases. This CDR3 contains 14 residues. The V gene's germline CDR1 is KGHSH and CDR2 LQKENI. The junction had 9 bases not matched to a gene; V was cut back by 3 bases and J by 7 bases. The CDR3 is CASSPEGGTGEQYF. CDR3 sequence (DNA): TGTGCCAGCTCACCGGAGGGAGGGACTGGAGAGCAGTACTTC.

About this clone: An end of the junction does not agree with germline; a read error may underlie this. The rearrangement links TRBV19 to TRBJ2-7; 12 bases fit TRBD1. This CDR3 comprises 13 residues. Germline V gives CDR1 LNHDA, CDR2 SQIVND (reference sequence). CDR3 DNA sequence: TGTGCCAGTAGTTCCGGGACAGGGGGCGCGCGATTCTTC. Amino acid sequence: CASSSGTGGARFF.